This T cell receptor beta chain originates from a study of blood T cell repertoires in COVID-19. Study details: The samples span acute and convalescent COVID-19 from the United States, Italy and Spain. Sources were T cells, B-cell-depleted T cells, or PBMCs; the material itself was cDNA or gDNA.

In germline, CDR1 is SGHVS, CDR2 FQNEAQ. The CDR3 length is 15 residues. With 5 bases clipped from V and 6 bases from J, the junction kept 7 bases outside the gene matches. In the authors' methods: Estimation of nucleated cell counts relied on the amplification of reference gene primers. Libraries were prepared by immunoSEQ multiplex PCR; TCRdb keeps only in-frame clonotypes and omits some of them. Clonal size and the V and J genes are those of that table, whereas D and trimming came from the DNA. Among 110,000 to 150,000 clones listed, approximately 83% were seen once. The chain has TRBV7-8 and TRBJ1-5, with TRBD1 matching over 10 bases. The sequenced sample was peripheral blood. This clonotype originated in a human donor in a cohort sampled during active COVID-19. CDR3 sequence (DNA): TGTGCCAGCAGCCCGGTGACAGGGGGCCTTCAGCCCCAGCATTTT. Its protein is CASSPVTGGLQPQHF.